The next 10 T cell receptor beta chains were all read from a single sample in a study of Ad26.COV2.S vaccination and SARS-CoV-2 variants. Assay used: immunoSEQ multiplex PCR; TCRdb lists only in-frame clones, some missing. The sample gives around 250,000 clones, around 88% of which show up once; just under 3% is in the top ten. Treatment: some 19 received Ad26.COV2.S at low or high dose, single or two shots; 5 received placebo; per-sample allocation not given. Day 63 after the first injection of vaccine or placebo was the sampling time. Sequenced here: peripheral blood, sampled in a trial of Ad26.COV2.S vaccine versus placebo. These receptors originate from a person aged 18-65 years who received the Ad26.COV2.S COVID-19 vaccine or a placebo.

This chain connects TRBV30 to TRBJ1-1; D is uncertain. The CDR3 runs 17 residues. The germline V gene has CDR1 GTSNPN and CDR2 SVGIG (reference sequence). V lost 0 bases and J lost 3, with 20 bases in between. The CDR3 region is CAWSVKGLGQTYTEAFF. CDR3 nucleotides: TGTGCCTGGAGTGTAAAAGGTCTGGGTCAGACCTACACTGAAGCTTTCTTT.

As for this clone: Its ends do not fully match the called genes, so a read error is possible. V usage is TRBV7-7 and J usage is TRBJ2-1, with TRBD2 identical over 12 bases. CDR1 is SSHAT, CDR2 FNYEAQ, per germline (reference sequence). The CDR3 contains 15 residues. CDR3 protein: CASSRTSGAHNEQFF. The CDR3 DNA reads as TGTGCTAGCAGCCGGACTAGCGGGGCCCACAATGAGCAGTTCTTC.

This chain joins TRBV11-2 and TRBJ1-4; D gene uncertain. This CDR3 region has 14 residues. Trimming took off 5 bases at V and 4 bases at J, with 11 bases between the two ends. Germline loops: CDR1 SGHAT, CDR2 FQNNGV. The CDR3 DNA follows: TGTGCCAGCAGCCTAGGACTTTTTAATGAAAAACTGTTTTTT. It encodes CASSLGLFNEKLFF.

The chain has TRBV4-3 and TRBJ2-1, with TRBD2 matching over 12 bases. The CDR3 sequence is 19 residues long. V lost 0 bases to trimming and J lost 0 bases; unmatched junction nucleotides: 6. The germline V gene encodes CDR1 LGHNA and CDR2 YSLEER. CDR3 nucleotide sequence: TGCGCCAGCAGCCAAGAATTGGGGACTAGCGGGCTCTCCTACAATGAGCAGTTCTTC. Protein: CASSQELGTSGLSYNEQFF.

V and J are TRBV6-2 or TRBV6-3 and TRBJ2-7; D is undetermined. Trimming took off 4 bases at V and 0 bases at J, with 10 bases between the two ends. CDR3 length: 14 amino acids. Germline CDR1 and CDR2: MNHEY and SVGEGT. CDR3 DNA sequence: TGTGCCAGCAGTTCGGACCCGAGCTCCTACGAGCAGTACGTC. This sequence encodes CASSSDPSSYEQYV.

The chain has TRBV28 and TRBJ1-3; D gene unclear. The germline CDR1 and CDR2 sequences are MDHEN and SYDVKM. Trimming took 5 bases from V and 0 from J, leaving 14 bases between them. This CDR3 is 16 amino acids long. CDR3 nucleotide sequence: TGTGCCAGCAGTGCGCCAGCAGCCAGCTCTGGAAACACCATATATTTT. Amino acid sequence: CASSAPAASSGNTIYF.

As for this clone: Within the sample, other DNA sequences also encode this same CDR3. This chain connects TRBV9 to TRBJ2-1; 8 nucleotides line up with TRBD1. Trimming at V came to 0 bases and at J to 4 bases, leaving 3 bases not matched to a gene. The CDR3 consists of 15 residues. Germline V lookup: CDR1 SGDLS, CDR2 YYNGEE. For the CDR3, the DNA is TGTGCCAGCAGCGTAGGCCAGGGGGCTTACAATGAGCAGTTCTTC. It codes for CASSVGQGAYNEQFF.

The genes are TRBV28 and TRBJ2-3; 13 bases fit TRBD2. Trimming cost V 3 bases and J 7 bases; bases outside gene matches: 10. This CDR3 comprises 17 residues. Germline-derived CDR1 and CDR2 are MDHEN and SYDVKM. The CDR3 DNA reads TGTGCCAGCAGTTTCCGAGGACTAGCGGGGGCGGGAAATACGCAGTATTTT. It translates to CASSFRGLAGAGNTQYF.

The gene calls are TRBV6-6 and TRBJ2-1; D could derive from TRBD1 or TRBD2 (5 bases each). This CDR3 has 11 amino acids. Germline CDR1 MNHNY, CDR2 SVGAGI (reference sequence). V was pared by 10 bases and J by 7 bases, with 11 bases between. The chain's CDR3 is CATLGANEQFF. The CDR3 nucleotides are TGTGCCACCCTCGGGGCGAATGAGCAGTTCTTC.

This chain uses TRBV19 with TRBJ1-5, with 7 bases identical to TRBD1. Germline trimming cut 4 bases from V and 7 bases from J; bases unmatched to any gene: 4. The CDR3 covers 13 residues. Per germline, CDR1 LNHDA and CDR2 SQIVND (reference sequence). CDR3 sequence: CASSRGQVQPQHF. As DNA, the CDR3 is TGTGCCAGTAGTAGAGGACAGGTGCAGCCCCAGCATTTT.